These 26 T cell receptor beta chains share one sample of origin, sequenced in a study of cytomegalovirus exposure and HLA in healthy donors. Amplification used 60 Vbeta primers and 13 Jbeta primers. Clones were sequenced by immunoSEQ multiplex PCR, and TCRdb holds only the in-frame ones, with some missing. The sample includes about 130,000 clones, approximately 69% seen only once; the top ten take more than 6%. Sequences were obtained from PBMCs. Source of these receptors: a man aged 35-49 years in good health and CMV-seropositive.

The V call is TRBV4-1, the J call TRBJ1-5; weak D call: TRBD1 (6 bases). The CDR3 consists of 14 residues. Trimming left V 1 base short and J 8 bases short, with 12 bases between. The germline V gene encodes CDR1 MGHRA and CDR2 YSYEKL. Here the CDR3 reads CASSQVTGQKPQHF. The CDR3 coding sequence is TGCGCCAGCAGCCAAGTTACAGGGCAAAAGCCCCAGCATTTT.

The rearrangement links TRBV15 to TRBJ2-7; 10 bases align to TRBD2. This CDR3 is built from 20 residues. Germline V gives CDR1 LNHNV, CDR2 YYDKDF (reference sequence). Trimming cost V 3 bases and J 4 bases; bases outside gene matches: 21. CDR3 nucleotides: TGTGCCACCAGCAGCCCTTTTGTAACTAGCGGGGAGTCGAAGGCGTACGAGCAGTACTTC. Translation: CATSSPFVTSGESKAYEQYF.

J is TRBJ2-1 and V is TRBV11-2; 9 bases line up with TRBD2. Germline V gene data show CDR1 as SGHAT and CDR2 as FQNNGV. The J segment lost 4 bases and the V segment lost 1 base, leaving 8 bases of the junction unmatched. CDR3 length: 17 amino acids. The CDR3 DNA reads TGTGCCAGCAGCTTAGGCTCGACGACTAGCGGTTACAATGAGCAGTTCTTC. Protein product: CASSLGSTTSGYNEQFF.

This chain joins TRBV5-4 and TRBJ2-7; 9 nucleotides match TRBD1. J gave up 4 bases and V 2 bases, and 10 bases lay outside the gene matches. The V gene's germline CDR1 is SGHNT and CDR2 YYREEE (reference sequence). This CDR3 comprises 16 residues. CDR3 in DNA: TGTGCCAGCAGCTTATACTCCGGGACAGGGCCTTACGAGCAGTACTTC. Amino acids: CASSLYSGTGPYEQYF.

The genes are TRBV7-8 and TRBJ2-1, with TRBD2 matching over 8 bases. The CDR3 contains 15 residues. J was trimmed by 6 bases and V by 1 base; bases with no gene match: 5. Looked up from germline, CDR1 is SGHVS and CDR2 is FQNEAQ. The CDR3 reads CASSLGRGGLNEQFF. For the CDR3, the DNA is TGTGCCAGCAGCTTAGGTCGGGGGGGTCTCAATGAGCAGTTCTTC.

As DNA, the CDR3 is TGCAGCGTTGGCAGGGGGCTCTCCGGGGCCAACGTCCTGACTTTC. Amino acid sequence: CSVGRGLSGANVLTF. The chain couples TRBV29-1 to TRBJ2-6; 8 bases are a match to TRBD1. Germline lookup yields CDR1 SQVTM and CDR2 ANQGSEA. This CDR3 is built from 15 residues. Trimming cost V 4 bases and J 4 bases; bases outside gene matches: 6.

The V and J genes are TRBV27 and TRBJ2-7, with TRBD1 matching over 7 bases. CDR3 length: 13 amino acids. The junction had 4 bases not matched to a gene; V was cut back by 5 bases and J by 3 bases. In germline, CDR1 is MNHEY, CDR2 SMNVEV (reference sequence). CDR3 loop: CASSPYRGYEQYF. CDR3 nucleotide sequence: TGTGCCAGCAGTCCTTACAGGGGCTACGAGCAGTACTTC.

V gene TRBV2 combines with J gene TRBJ1-1, with 7 bases lining up with TRBD1. Germline-derived CDR1 and CDR2 are SNHLY and FYNNEI. The junction had 6 bases not matched to a gene; V was cut back by 4 bases and J by 7 bases. CDR3 size: 13 residues. CDR3 sequence reads: CASSADRPDEAFF. CDR3 DNA: TGTGCCAGCAGTGCGGACAGGCCCGATGAAGCTTTCTTT.

The genes are TRBV19 and TRBJ2-2, with 8 nucleotides matching TRBD1. The CDR3 consists of 17 residues. Germline V gives CDR1 LNHDA, CDR2 SQIVND (reference sequence). V dropped 1 base and J dropped 5; count of bases not matched to a gene: 9. The CDR3 protein is CASSIGWNRGVTGELFF. In DNA form, the CDR3 reads TGTGCCAGTAGTATAGGTTGGAACAGGGGGGTTACCGGGGAGCTGTTTTTT.

The chain joins TRBV21-1 to TRBJ1-5; the table's D call, TRBD1, was not checked against the DNA. TRBV21-1 is a known pseudogene. This CDR3 region has 14 residues. CDR3 amino acids: CASSKTGVGQPQHF. The CDR3 DNA is TGTGCCAGCAGCAAGACAGGGGTTGGTCAGCCCCAGCATTTT.

There are a few counts of this clone. The chain has TRBV18 and TRBJ2-1; TRBD2 agrees at 8 bases. V lost 2 bases to trimming and J lost 7 bases; unmatched junction nucleotides: 4. Germline V CDR1 and CDR2: KGHSH, LQKENI. This CDR3 comprises 14 residues. In DNA form, the CDR3 reads TGTGCCAGCTCACCAGAGCGGGAGAGAAATGAGCAGTTCTTC. As protein: CASSPERERNEQFF.

This rearrangement joins TRBV7-6 to TRBJ2-1; D is perhaps TRBD1 (6 bases). The CDR3 runs to 15 residues. Germline V gives CDR1 SGHVS, CDR2 FNYEAQ. V dropped 4 bases and J dropped 7 bases, with 17 bases sitting between them. CDR3 protein: CASSSSSGTRNEQFF. In nucleotides, the CDR3 is TGTGCCAGCAGCTCGTCCTCCGGGACAAGAAATGAGCAGTTCTTC.

This clone was detected only once. This sequence joins TRBV4-2 and TRBJ2-1; TRBD2 aligns across 9 bases. This CDR3 is built from 19 residues. V shed 1 base, J shed 7 bases, and the junction held 17 bases outside the gene matches. Germline CDR1 reads LGHNA; CDR2 reads YNFKEQ. This chain's CDR3 is CASSQGSGGLAPQKNEQFF. DNA for the CDR3: TGTGCCAGCAGCCAAGGGTCGGGTGGACTAGCGCCTCAGAAGAATGAGCAGTTCTTC.

The chain recombines TRBV28 with TRBJ1-5; D possibly corresponds to TRBD1 (5 bases). The V gene's germline CDR1 is MDHEN and CDR2 SYDVKM. V lost 3 bases, J lost 6 bases, and 27 bases lay in between. The CDR3 has 19 residues. In nucleotides, the CDR3 is TGTGCCAGCAGTTTCTCCCCAGGGTTTGGCTCCCGGCGGGGTCAGCCCCAGCATTTT. Translating gives CASSFSPGFGSRRGQPQHF.

The table lists this clone with a few counts. This chain connects TRBV5-1 to TRBJ2-1; tentatively, D is TRBD1 (5 bases). V was shortened by 4 bases and J by 2 bases, with 13 bases between the two germline ends. The CDR3 contains 15 residues. Looked up from germline, CDR1 is SGHRS and CDR2 is YFSETQ. In DNA, the CDR3 is TGCGCCAGCAGCGCCCCCAGGGATCCCTACAATGAGCAGTTCTTC. This gives the protein CASSAPRDPYNEQFF.

The chain couples TRBV7-8 to TRBJ2-5; 10 bases align to TRBD2. The closer fit of TRBJ2-7 to the DNA end suggests the J call may be wrong. Germline loops: CDR1 SGHVS, CDR2 FQNEAQ. This CDR3 has 15 amino acids. CDR3 protein: CASSSSTSGYYEQYF. The CDR3 nucleotides are TGTGCCAGCAGCTCCTCGACTAGCGGGTACTACGAGCAGTACTTC.

Here the CDR3 DNA reads TGTGCCAGCAGTTTCAGTGGCTCCTACGAGCAGTACTTC. It translates to CASSFSGSYEQYF. This chain links TRBV27 with TRBJ2-7; D is ambiguous. The V end was cut by 3 bases, the J end by 0 bases, with 6 bases between. There are 13 residues in the CDR3. Germline V CDR1 and CDR2: MNHEY, SMNVEV (reference sequence).

The CDR3 is CASSTRAGMGSYEQYF. The CDR3 DNA reads TGTGCCAGTAGTACACGAGCGGGGATGGGCTCCTACGAGCAGTACTTC. The chain combines TRBV19 with TRBJ2-7; 7 nucleotides line up with TRBD2. The CDR3 runs 16 residues. Germline CDR1 reads LNHDA; CDR2 reads SQIVND (reference sequence). The junction had 9 bases not matched to a gene; V was cut back by 4 bases and J by 0 bases.

The chain combines TRBV2 with TRBJ2-5; TRBD2 aligns across 13 bases. Germline CDR1 is SNHLY and CDR2 is FYNNEI. V lost 3 bases, J lost 6 bases, and 13 bases stayed unmatched. The CDR3 spans 18 residues. The CDR3 reads CASSEPTSGGAIGKTQYF. The CDR3 DNA sequence: TGTGCCAGCAGTGAGCCCACTAGCGGGGGGGCTATCGGGAAGACCCAGTACTTC.

The V gene is TRBV28, the J gene TRBJ2-3; D call uncertain. Per germline, CDR1 MDHEN and CDR2 SYDVKM. V was pared by 6 bases and J by 3 bases, with 4 bases between. The CDR3 consists of 11 residues. The CDR3 DNA reads as TGTGCCAGCAGACAAACAGATACGCAGTATTTT. As protein: CASRQTDTQYF.

V usage is TRBV29-1 and J usage is TRBJ2-7, with TRBD1 matching 7 bases. The CDR3 runs to 15 residues. V shed 0 bases and J 2 bases; nucleotides not matched to a gene: 7. Germline-derived CDR1 and CDR2 are SQVTM and ANQGSEA. The CDR3 spells CSVEDGGDSPYEQYF. CDR3 DNA: TGCAGCGTTGAAGATGGTGGGGACAGTCCCTACGAGCAGTACTTC.

The rearrangement uses TRBV7-6 and TRBJ2-3; 8 nucleotides match TRBD2. CDR1 SGHVS and CDR2 FNYEAQ come from the germline V gene. Unmatched junction bases numbered 15, after V lost 5 bases and J lost 2 bases. The CDR3 extends over 18 amino acids. The CDR3 is CASSPGLAGPGFTDTQYF. In DNA, the CDR3 is TGTGCCAGCAGCCCAGGGCTAGCGGGTCCAGGATTCACAGATACGCAGTATTTT. The full variable domain, in which reference TRBV7-6 and TRBJ2-3 provide the parts outside the CDR3, is GAGVSQSPRYKVTKRGQDVALRCDPISGHVSLYWYRQALGQGPEFLTYFNYEAQQDKSGLPNDRFSAERPEGSISTLTIQRTEQRDSAMYRCASSPGLAGPGFTDTQYFGPGTRLTVL.

This clone was recorded only once. The chain is built from TRBV6-6 and TRBJ1-2, with TRBD1 as a possible D gene (6 bases). The CDR3 runs 13 residues. The germline V gene encodes CDR1 MNHNY and CDR2 SVGAGI (reference sequence). Trimming stripped 7 bases from V and 8 bases from J, with 17 bases between. The CDR3 coding sequence is TGTGCCAGCACCCACAGGGTGGCGGAGGGCTACACCTTC. As protein: CASTHRVAEGYTF.

V is TRBV5-1 and J is TRBJ1-6; tentative D call: TRBD1 (5 bases). Germline loops: CDR1 SGHRS, CDR2 YFSETQ. The CDR3 length is 15 residues. V was cut by 4 bases and J by 10 bases, with 18 bases left in between. Written as DNA, the CDR3 is TGCGCCAGCAGCCTAATGGTCGGGGGGGAGTCACCCCTCCACTTT. It is translated as CASSLMVGGESPLHF.

The rearrangement uses TRBV19 and TRBJ2-7; possibly TRBD2 for D (5 bases). Trimming took off 3 bases at V and 4 bases at J, with 13 bases between the two ends. The CDR3 loop spans 14 amino acids. CDR1 and CDR2 (germline): LNHDA, SQIVND (reference sequence). CDR3 sequence: CASSMGGGSYEQYF. The CDR3 DNA reads TGTGCCAGTAGTATGGGTGGTGGGAGTTACGAGCAGTACTTC.

The chain employs TRBV6-5 and TRBJ1-4, with unresolved D. The germline gives CDR1 MNHEY, CDR2 SVGAGI. Trimming pared 5 bases from V and 4 bases from J, leaving 14 bases between. This CDR3 comprises 15 residues. CDR3 in amino acids: CASSRAGRVNEKLFF. CDR3 bases: TGTGCCAGCAGTCGCGCCGGGAGAGTTAATGAAAAACTGTTTTTT.